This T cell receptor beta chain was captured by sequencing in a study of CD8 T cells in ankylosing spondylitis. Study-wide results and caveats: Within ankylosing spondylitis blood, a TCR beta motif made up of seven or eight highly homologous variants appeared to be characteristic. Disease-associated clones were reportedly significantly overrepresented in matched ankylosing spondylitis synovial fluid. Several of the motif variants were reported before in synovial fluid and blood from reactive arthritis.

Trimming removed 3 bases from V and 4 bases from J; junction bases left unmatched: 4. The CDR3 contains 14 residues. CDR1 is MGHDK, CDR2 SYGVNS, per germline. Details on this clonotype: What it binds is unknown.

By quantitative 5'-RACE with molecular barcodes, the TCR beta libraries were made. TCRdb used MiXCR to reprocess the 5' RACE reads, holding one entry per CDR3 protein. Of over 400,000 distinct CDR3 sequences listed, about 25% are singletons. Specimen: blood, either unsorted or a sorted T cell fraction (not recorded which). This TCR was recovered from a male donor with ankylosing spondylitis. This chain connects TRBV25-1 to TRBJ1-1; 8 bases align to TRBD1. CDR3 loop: CASSEQGAGTEAFF. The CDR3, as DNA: TGTGCCAGCAGTGAGCAGGGGGCCGGCACTGAAGCTTTCTTT.